Shown below are 3 T cell receptor beta chains from a single sample sequenced in a study of shared clonotypes between healthy human individuals. Assay used: immunoSEQ multiplex PCR; TCRdb lists only in-frame clones, some missing. The sample lists approximately 2.4 million clones, around 95% occurring once. What was sequenced was naive CD4+ T cells sorted from blood. The subset was: CD45RA+ positively selected. The receptors stem from a man between 18 and 35 years old in good health.

This clone was seen once. The same CDR3 also results from other DNA sequences found in this sample. This sequence joins TRBV25-1 and TRBJ2-3; D call uncertain. The germline V gene has CDR1 MGHDK and CDR2 SYGVNS. V was clipped by 5 bases and J by 3 bases, with 9 bases between them. This CDR3 comprises 13 residues. As DNA, the CDR3 is TGTGCCAGCAGTCGCGACTCAACAGATACGCAGTATTTT. Its translation is CASSRDSTDTQYF.

This clone was observed a few times. This chain links TRBV10-2 with TRBJ1-6; TRBD1 matches at 9 bases. V dropped 9 bases and J dropped 10; count of bases not matched to a gene: 7. Per germline, CDR1 WSHSY and CDR2 SAAADI. The CDR3 runs to 13 residues. The CDR3 loop is CASSSQGASPLHF. The CDR3 DNA follows: TGCGCCAGTTCTTCACAGGGGGCATCACCCCTCCACTTT.

For the CDR3, the DNA is TGTGCCATCAAAGGGTTAGCAGGTCCCGGGGAGCTGTTTTTT. Translated, it gives CAIKGLAGPGELFF. V is TRBV10-3 and J is TRBJ2-2; D remains ambiguous. CDR3 size: 14 residues. Per germline, CDR1 ENHRY and CDR2 SYGVKD. V lost 7 bases and J 6 bases, leaving 15 bases between the germline ends.